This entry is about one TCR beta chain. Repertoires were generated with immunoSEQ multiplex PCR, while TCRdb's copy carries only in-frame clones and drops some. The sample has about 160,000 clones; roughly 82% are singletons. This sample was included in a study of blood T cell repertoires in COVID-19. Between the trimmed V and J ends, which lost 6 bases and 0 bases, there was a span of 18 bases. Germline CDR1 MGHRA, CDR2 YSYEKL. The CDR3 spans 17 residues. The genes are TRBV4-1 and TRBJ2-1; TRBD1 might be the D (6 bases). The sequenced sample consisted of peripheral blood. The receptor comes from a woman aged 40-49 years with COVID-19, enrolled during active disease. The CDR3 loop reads CASSRKIGGSSYNEQFF. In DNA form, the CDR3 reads TGCGCCAGCAGTAGGAAGATAGGGGGTAGCTCCTACAATGAGCAGTTCTTC.